This T cell receptor (beta chain) was documented in a study of blood T cell repertoires in COVID-19 (dated by TCRdb to the early 2020s). Regarding the study in general: Samples from collaborators originated in the United States, Italy and Spain and spanned both the acute and convalescent phases of COVID-19. The repertoires were released in a freely available public database meant as a resource for research on the immune response to SARS-CoV-2. Where available, HLA class I and class II types were taken from metadata supplied by the sample provider and were not determined by assay-based typing. A de-identified subject ID, COVID-19 status, age in years and sex were almost always included in the sample metadata. Samples came from the ongoing ImmuneRACE study (first 160 participants) plus 1,254 subjects from 6 global collaborators. The dataset comprised deeply sampled blood TCRbeta repertoires from subjects exposed to, actively infected with, or recovered from COVID-19. The material from the prospective study consisted of cDNA or gDNA derived from T cells, B-cell-depleted T cells, or PBMCs. On the study overall, not on this receptor specifically: The quantity of clinical and demographic metadata differed by source and by participant and was supplied without curation.

The immunoSEQ Assay, a bias-controlled multiplex PCR, was used to amplify TCRbeta CDR3 regions from genomic DNA. The published analysis was carried out like this. The number of nucleated cells in each sample was estimated from the amplification of reference gene primers within the assay. Sequence reads were collapsed and filtered to measure the absolute abundance of every unique TCRbeta CDR3 rearrangement. For each sample, productive Simpson clonality was calculated as the square root of Simpson's diversity index over productive rearrangements. In its TCRdb copy, this immuneACCESS table keeps in-frame sequences only and misses some clones. Where compared with another copy, unresolved V genes explain less than half of these, and the others have no known cause. The V and J calls and clone size come from that table; D and trimming were worked out from the DNA. This sample comprises approximately 200,000 clones, about four fifths of them detected only once. Of the sample, 12% is held by the ten largest clones.

Concerning this clone: The antigen it binds to is not known. The input lacks base qualities; no much larger clone sits a single base away.

Enrolling through a virtual design, the prospective study's participants ranged in age from roughly 18 to 90 years and lived across roughly 24 United States geographic areas. In the prospective study, cohorts were assigned on the basis of participant-reported clinical history obtained from a screening survey and a study questionnaire. For ImmuneRACE Cohort 3, a participant was defined as recovered based on two consecutive negative NP/OP PCR tests, clearance by a healthcare professional, or resolution of symptoms. In the prospective study, mobile phlebotomists collected whole blood, serum and a nasopharyngeal or oropharyngeal swab from each participant. Additional blood draws and questionnaires over an approximately 2-month period could optionally be provided by prospective study participants. Before DNA extraction, blood samples from the prospective study were shipped at room temperature or frozen.

As encoded in the germline V gene, CDR1 is SGHDT while CDR2 is YYEEEE. From the cysteine through the phenylalanine, the CDR3 covers 14 amino acids. Solely the CDR3 DNA is kept, with 42 bases framed from the first base. After removal of 5 bases from V and 14 bases from J, the junction retains 11 bases not matched to a gene. Sequencing used PBMCs or T cells enriched from blood (not recorded which). This clonotype originated in a man aged 40-49 years who had recovered from COVID-19. This sequence uses TRBV5-6 and TRBJ1-6; 9 central bases correspond to TRBD1. The CDR3 region has the sequence CASSFWGGQGSLHF. The bases are TGTGCCAGCAGTTTCTGGGGGGGACAGGGATCCCTCCACTTT.